This T cell receptor (beta chain) was captured by sequencing in a study of T cells in women clearing cervical HPV infection. About the research overall: Cases: HPV16-related CIN3 or worse on histology, a couple of invasive cancers. Controls gave blood once infection was undetectable; cases at lesion identification.

V was cut by 5 bases and J by 3 bases, with 11 bases left in between. From germline, CDR1 is SGHTA and CDR2 FQGNSA. The CDR3 runs to 13 residues. TCRdb keeps only in-frame clones here, not all; method: immunoSEQ multiplex PCR. The data show 35,000 to 45,000 clones, and the top ten clones hold under 7%. As for this clone: With the read ending 3 residues before the CDR3 end, the germline J gene is used to fill in that end.

Sequenced material: blood buffy coat. The chain employs TRBV7-2 and TRBJ2-7; no clear D gene. This clonotype originated in a woman aged 18-70 years with a cervical HPV16 infection that either progressed to CIN3+ or cleared (not recorded which). The CDR3 DNA, read in part, is TGTGCCAGCAGCCTAAACTCCATCTACGAG. Translating gives CASSLNSIYE. The CDR3 in full is CASSLNSIYEQYF.